A single sample gave rise to the 17 T cell receptor beta chains below, sequenced in a study of cytotoxic CD8 clonotypes in ibrutinib-treated CLL. Here immunoSEQ multiplex PCR was the method, and the copy in TCRdb shows in-frame clones only, minus some. This table holds over 130,000 clones, approximately 80% found once. Sequenced here: PBMCs, sampled after 36 months of ibrutinib treatment. All receptors come from a human donor with chronic lymphocytic leukemia.

The rearrangement uses TRBV7-9 and TRBJ1-2; D gene unclear. Germline CDR1 and CDR2: SEHNR and FQNEAQ (reference sequence). The V and J ends lost 5 bases and 8 bases respectively, with 12 bases between them. The CDR3 sequence is 12 residues long. CDR3 amino acids: CASSPNSRGYTF. The CDR3 DNA reads TGTGCCAGCAGCCCCAACTCGAGGGGCTACACCTTC. Full variable domain (missing parts from reference TRBV7-9 and TRBJ1-2): DTGVSQNPRHKITKRGQNVTFRCDPISEHNRLYWYRQTLGQGPEFLTYFQNEAQLEKSRLLSDRFSAERPKGSFSTLEIQRTEQGDSAMYLCASSPNSRGYTFGSGTRLTVV.

The rearrangement joins TRBV18 to TRBJ1-3; the D gene is possibly TRBD1 (6 bases). The CDR3 loop spans 17 amino acids. V lost 3 bases, J lost 0 bases, and 15 bases lay in between. Germline CDR1 and CDR2: KGHSH and LQKENI. This CDR3 is CASSPWTAGASGNTIYF. DNA for the CDR3: TGTGCCAGCTCACCTTGGACAGCGGGGGCCTCTGGAAACACCATATATTTT.

The V call is TRBV11-2, the J call TRBJ2-1, with D unclear. Germline V gene sequence: CDR1 SGHAT, CDR2 FQNNGV. The V gene lost 4 bases and the J gene lost 13 bases, with 14 bases spanning the gap. This CDR3 has 12 amino acids. As DNA, the CDR3 is TGTGCCAGCAGCTCCTCTATAGGTTCTCAGTTCTTC. It translates to CASSSSIGSQFF. Filled out from reference TRBV11-2 and TRBJ2-1, the complete variable domain reads EAGVAQSPRYKIIEKRQSVAFWCNPISGHATLYWYQQILGQGPKLLIQFQNNGVVDDSQLPKDRFSAERLKGVDSTLKIQPAKLEDSAVYLCASSSSIGSQFFGPGTRLTVL.

The chain is built from TRBV6-1 and TRBJ1-1; D not resolved. CDR3 length equals 16 residues. Germline values: CDR1 MNHNS, CDR2 SASEGT. V gave up 2 bases and J gave up 2 bases, with 15 bases separating them. The CDR3 DNA sequence: TGTGCCAGCAGTGAAAGAATGGTCCTCCCTAACACTGAAGCTTTCTTT. This gives the protein CASSERMVLPNTEAFF.

The rearrangement links TRBV12-5 to TRBJ2-5, with 11 bases that match TRBD2. Germline CDR1 reads LGHNT; CDR2 reads FRNRAP. The CDR3 length is 21 residues. The V and J ends lost 0 bases and 5 bases, in that order; junction bases with no gene match: 20. The CDR3 bases are TGTGCTAGTGGTTTGGTATCACTCTTCCGGCTAGCGGGAGGTAGCGGCGAGACCCAGTACTTC. This codes for CASGLVSLFRLAGGSGETQYF.

The chain combines TRBV5-4 with TRBJ2-2, with TRBD2 matching over 11 bases. In germline, CDR1 is SGHNT, CDR2 YYREEE (reference sequence). V was pared by 5 bases and J by 4 bases, with 7 bases of the junction left unmatched. The length of the CDR3 is 16 residues. The CDR3 loop is CASRQTSGIGTGELFF. DNA of the CDR3: TGTGCCAGCAGGCAGACTAGCGGGATAGGCACCGGGGAGCTGTTTTTT.

The chain uses TRBV2 and TRBJ2-1; 7 bases agree with TRBD2. Germline V CDR1 and CDR2: SNHLY, FYNNEI. V lost 1 base and J lost 12; bases outside the gene matches: 12. The CDR3 spans 15 residues. In nucleotides, the CDR3 is TGTGCCAGCAGTGAAGTCGGTCGGGCGGGGGTTGGGCAGTTCTTC. Amino acid sequence: CASSEVGRAGVGQFF.

In the case of this clone: One junction end disagrees with the germline gene, perhaps due to a read error. This sequence joins TRBV5-1 and TRBJ2-3; the match to TRBD2 covers 9 bases. The CDR3 sequence is 14 residues long. Per germline, CDR1 SGHRS and CDR2 YFSETQ. CDR3 sequence reads: CASSLSTSGNTRYF. The CDR3 DNA reads TGCGCCAGCAGCTTGTCGACTAGCGGCAACACGCGGTATTTT.

The CDR3 sequence: CASTRTGFNEKLFF. CDR3 sequence (DNA): TGTGCCAGCACCCGGACAGGGTTTAATGAAAAACTGTTTTTT. The chain uses TRBV28 and TRBJ1-4; TRBD1 agrees at 8 bases. The CDR3 consists of 14 residues. V gave up 7 bases and J gave up 4 bases; unmatched junction bases: 5. Germline V gene data show CDR1 as MDHEN and CDR2 as SYDVKM.

V usage is TRBV11-2 and J usage is TRBJ2-1; tentative D call: TRBD2 (5 bases). This CDR3 contains 15 residues. Looked up from germline, CDR1 is SGHAT and CDR2 is FQNNGV. Between the trimmed V and J ends, which lost 0 bases and 2 bases, there was a span of 8 bases. The CDR3 protein is CASSLERVTYNEQFF. The CDR3, as DNA: TGTGCCAGCAGCTTAGAGCGGGTCACCTACAATGAGCAGTTCTTC.

V usage is TRBV6-6 and J usage is TRBJ1-6; 8 bases fit TRBD1. The germline CDR1 and CDR2 sequences are MNHNY and SVGAGI (reference sequence). The ends lost 6 bases at V and 7 bases at J; junction bases unmatched: 8. The CDR3 is made up of 15 amino acids. The CDR3: CASRTGDRRNSPLHF. The CDR3 coding sequence is TGTGCCAGCAGGACGGGGGACAGGCGGAATTCACCCCTCCACTTT.

This clone has only a few counts. The chain is built from TRBV4-1 and TRBJ1-4, with D perhaps TRBD1 (5 bases). The CDR3 length is 17 residues. The V gene's germline CDR1 is MGHRA and CDR2 YSYEKL. V was clipped by 0 bases and J by 2 bases, with 13 bases between them. The CDR3 region is CASSQDRSGSTNEKLFF. The CDR3 bases are TGCGCCAGCAGCCAAGATCGGTCAGGGTCGACTAATGAAAAACTGTTTTTT.

V gene TRBV5-4 combines with J gene TRBJ1-6; D is possibly TRBD1 (5 bases). Germline V gene sequence: CDR1 SGHNT, CDR2 YYREEE (reference sequence). With 2 bases removed from V and 7 bases from J, the gap between germline ends came to 13 bases. CDR3 length equals 15 residues. CDR3 DNA sequence: TGTGCCAGCAGCTTCTGGACATATGACAATTCACCCCTCCACTTT. Its translation: CASSFWTYDNSPLHF.

The chain is built from TRBV27 and TRBJ1-2; D is uncertain. Deletions cut 6 bases from V and 4 bases from J, with 9 bases between. The CDR3 runs to 12 residues. Germline assignment: CDR1 MNHEY and CDR2 SMNVEV (reference sequence). The CDR3 loop reads CASSHGAYGYTF. CDR3 sequence (DNA): TGTGCCAGCAGCCACGGAGCCTATGGCTACACCTTC.

This clone showed up just a few times. One junction end does not reproduce the germline sequence, and a read error may be involved. This chain uses TRBV20-1 with TRBJ1-1; D not resolved. Germline CDR1 is DFQATT and CDR2 is SNEGSKA (reference sequence). The CDR3 length is 9 residues. The CDR3 DNA is TGCAGTGCCCCGCCTCCGGCCCCCTTT. It specifies CSAPPPAPF.

The chain is built from TRBV28 and TRBJ1-3; the D is unclear. The ends were cut back, 6 bases at V and 0 bases at J, with 18 bases in the middle. The CDR3 is made up of 17 amino acids. Germline V gene sequence: CDR1 MDHEN, CDR2 SYDVKM. CDR3 nucleotide sequence: TGTGCCAGCAGCCCCCCCCTGATAAGGAACTCTGGAAACACCATATATTTT. Its protein is CASSPPLIRNSGNTIYF. Together with reference TRBV28 and TRBJ1-3, the CDR3 gives the full variable domain: DVKVTQSSRYLVKRTGEKVFLECVQDMDHENMFWYRQDPGLGLRLIYFSYDVKMKEKGDIPEGYSVSREKKERFSLILESASTNQTSMYLCASSPPLIRNSGNTIYFGEGSWLTVV.

This chain uses TRBV5-1 with TRBJ1-6, with D possibly matching TRBD1 (5 bases). CDR1 SGHRS and CDR2 YFSETQ come from the germline V gene. The CDR3 is 14 residues long. Trimming shortened V by 0 bases and J by 7 bases, and 8 bases separated the two germline ends. The CDR3 sequence: CASSLDRPNSPLHF. The CDR3 DNA reads TGCGCCAGCAGCTTGGACAGGCCCAATTCACCCCTCCACTTT.